The T cell receptor beta chain under discussion was sequenced for a study of T cells in Graves' hyperthyroidism and ophthalmopathy. This clonotype was picked up a small number of times. Researchers barred patients who had uncontrolled infection, other autoimmune disease, pregnancy or lactation. RNA transcripts were the template for amplifying TCR beta CDR3 regions. A set of HTBI primers served as the primers for a first-round RT-PCR of the TCR CDR3. TCRdb passed the multiplex PCR reads through MiXCR, listing each CDR3 protein once. The data contain 300,000 to 450,000 distinct CDR3 sequences, around 14% of them singletons. The germline V and J ends were trimmed by 5 bases and 5 bases, with 15 bases remaining between them. The CDR3 consists of 15 residues. Germline V gene sequence: CDR1 LNHDA, CDR2 SQIVND (reference sequence).

Sequencing was carried out using blood. This clonotype was obtained from a woman in her sixties with Graves' hyperthyroidism. The rearrangement joins TRBV19 to TRBJ2-2; D unresolved. The CDR3 protein is CASSGLKGRTGELFF. Written as DNA, the CDR3 is TGTGCCAGTAGTGGTTTAAAGGGTAGAACCGGGGAGCTGTTTTTT.